This T cell receptor beta chain emerged from a study of cytomegalovirus exposure and HLA in healthy donors. General study points: A later analysis linked a missense variant in DCLRE1C to the trimming of TCR beta V and J genes.

Looked up from germline, CDR1 is SGHDT and CDR2 is YYEEEE. With 2 bases removed from V and 2 bases from J, the gap between germline ends came to 5 bases. The CDR3 is 14 amino acids. Comment on this clone: Its specificity is not known.

A multiplex PCR was run with 60 Vbeta primers and 13 Jbeta primers. The data were produced by immunoSEQ multiplex PCR, yet TCRdb's version contains in-frame clones alone and is incomplete. The repertoire includes 150,000 to 180,000 clones, less than 80% of them detected once, and around 1.9% sits in the top ten. The TCR sequence derives from a man under 40 in good health and CMV-seronegative. The chain links TRBV5-6 to TRBJ2-6; D is uncertain. The source material was PBMCs. In DNA form, the CDR3 reads TGTGCCAGCAGCTTTAGTACTGGGGCCAACGTCCTGACTTTC. Protein sequence: CASSFSTGANVLTF.